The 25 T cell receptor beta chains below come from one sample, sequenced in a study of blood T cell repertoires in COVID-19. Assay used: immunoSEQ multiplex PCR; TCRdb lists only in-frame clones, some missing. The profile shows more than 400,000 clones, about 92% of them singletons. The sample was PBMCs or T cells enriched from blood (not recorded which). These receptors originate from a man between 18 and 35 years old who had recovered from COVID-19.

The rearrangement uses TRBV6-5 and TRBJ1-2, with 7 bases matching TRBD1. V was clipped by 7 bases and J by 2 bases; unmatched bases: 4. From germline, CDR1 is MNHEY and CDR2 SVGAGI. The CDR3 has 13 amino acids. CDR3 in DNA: TGTGCCAGCAACCCGACAGGGAACTATGGCTACACCTTC. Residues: CASNPTGNYGYTF.

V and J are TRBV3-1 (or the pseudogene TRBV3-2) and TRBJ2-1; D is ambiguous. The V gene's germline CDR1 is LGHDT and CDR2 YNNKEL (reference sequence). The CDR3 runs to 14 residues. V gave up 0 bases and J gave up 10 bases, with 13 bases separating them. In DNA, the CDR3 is TGTGCCAGCAGCCAAGATCGACGGAGTGGGGAGCAGTTCTTC. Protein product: CASSQDRRSGEQFF.

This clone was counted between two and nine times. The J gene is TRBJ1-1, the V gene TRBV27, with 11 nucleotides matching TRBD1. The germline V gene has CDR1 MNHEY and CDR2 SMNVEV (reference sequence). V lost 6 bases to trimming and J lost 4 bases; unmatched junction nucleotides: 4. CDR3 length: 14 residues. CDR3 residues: CASRPGQGGTEAFF. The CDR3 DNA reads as TGTGCCAGCAGACCGGGACAGGGGGGCACTGAAGCTTTCTTT.

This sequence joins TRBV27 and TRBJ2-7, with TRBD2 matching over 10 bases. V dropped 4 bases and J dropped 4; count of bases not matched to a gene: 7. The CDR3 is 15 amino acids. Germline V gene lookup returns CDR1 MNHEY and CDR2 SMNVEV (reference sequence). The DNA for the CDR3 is TGTGCCAGCAGTTCACGACTAGCGGGTGGTTACGAGCAGTACTTC. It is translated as CASSSRLAGGYEQYF.

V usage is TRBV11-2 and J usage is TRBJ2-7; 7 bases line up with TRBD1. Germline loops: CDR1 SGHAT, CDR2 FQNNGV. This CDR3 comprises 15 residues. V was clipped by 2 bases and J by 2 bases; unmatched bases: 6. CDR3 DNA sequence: TGTGCCAGCAGCTTAAGGACAGGACTCACCTACGAGCAGTACTTC. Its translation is CASSLRTGLTYEQYF. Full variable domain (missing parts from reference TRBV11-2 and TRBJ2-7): EAGVAQSPRYKIIEKRQSVAFWCNPISGHATLYWYQQILGQGPKLLIQFQNNGVVDDSQLPKDRFSAERLKGVDSTLKIQPAKLEDSAVYLCASSLRTGLTYEQYFGPGTRLTVT.

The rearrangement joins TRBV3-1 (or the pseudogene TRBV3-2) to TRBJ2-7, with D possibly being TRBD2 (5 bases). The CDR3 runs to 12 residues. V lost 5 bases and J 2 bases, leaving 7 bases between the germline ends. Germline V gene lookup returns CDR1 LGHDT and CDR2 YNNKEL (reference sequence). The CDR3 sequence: CASSVGAYEQYF. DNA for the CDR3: TGTGCCAGCAGCGTCGGGGCCTACGAGCAGTACTTC.

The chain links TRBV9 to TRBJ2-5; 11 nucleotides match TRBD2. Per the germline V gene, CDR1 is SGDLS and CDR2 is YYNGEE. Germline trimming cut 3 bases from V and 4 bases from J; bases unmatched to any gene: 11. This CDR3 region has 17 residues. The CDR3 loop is CASSAGISGGAAETQYF. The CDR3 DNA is TGTGCCAGCAGCGCGGGGATTAGCGGGGGGGCCGCAGAGACCCAGTACTTC.

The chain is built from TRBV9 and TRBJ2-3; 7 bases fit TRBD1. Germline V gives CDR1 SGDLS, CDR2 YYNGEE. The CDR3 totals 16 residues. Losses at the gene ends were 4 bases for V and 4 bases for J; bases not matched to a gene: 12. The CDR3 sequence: CASSLTPGQAPDTQYF. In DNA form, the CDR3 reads TGTGCCAGCAGCCTCACCCCCGGACAGGCCCCAGATACGCAGTATTTT.

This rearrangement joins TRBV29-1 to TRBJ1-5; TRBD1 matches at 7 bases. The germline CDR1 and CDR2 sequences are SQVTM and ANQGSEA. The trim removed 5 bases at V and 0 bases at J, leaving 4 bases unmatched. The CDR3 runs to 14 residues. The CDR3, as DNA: TGCAGCGTTAAGGGGACAGATAGCAATCAGCCCCAGCATTTT. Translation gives CSVKGTDSNQPQHF. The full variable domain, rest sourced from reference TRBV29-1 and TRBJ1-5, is SAVISQKPSRDICQRGTSLTIQCQVDSQVTMMFWYRQQPGQSLTLIATANQGSEATYESGFVIDKFPISRPNLTFSTLTVSNMSPEDSSIYLCSVKGTDSNQPQHFGDGTRLSIL.

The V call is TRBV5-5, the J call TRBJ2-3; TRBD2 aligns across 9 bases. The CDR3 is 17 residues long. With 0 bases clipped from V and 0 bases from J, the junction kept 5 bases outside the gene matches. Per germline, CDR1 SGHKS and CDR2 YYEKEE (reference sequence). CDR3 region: CASSLEGLAISTDTQYF. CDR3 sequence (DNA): TGTGCCAGCAGCTTGGAGGGACTAGCTATAAGCACAGATACGCAGTATTTT.

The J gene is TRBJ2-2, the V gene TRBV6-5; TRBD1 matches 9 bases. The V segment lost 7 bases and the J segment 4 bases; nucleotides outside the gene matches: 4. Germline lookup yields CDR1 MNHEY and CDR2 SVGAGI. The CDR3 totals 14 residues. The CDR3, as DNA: TGTGCCAGCAAGGGACAGGGACGCACCGGGGAGCTGTTTTTT. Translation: CASKGQGRTGELFF.

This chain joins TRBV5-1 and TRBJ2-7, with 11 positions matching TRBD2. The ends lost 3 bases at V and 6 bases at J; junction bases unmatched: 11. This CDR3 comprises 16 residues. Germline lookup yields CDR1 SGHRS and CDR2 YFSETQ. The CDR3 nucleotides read TGCGCCAGCAGCTCACTGATAGCGGGAGGGCCTAGCGAGCAGTACTTC. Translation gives CASSSLIAGGPSEQYF. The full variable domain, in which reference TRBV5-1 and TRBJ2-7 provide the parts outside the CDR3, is KAGVTQTPRYLIKTRGQQVTLSCSPISGHRSVSWYQQTPGQGLQFLFEYFSETQRNKGNFPGRFSGRQFSNSRSEMNVSTLELGDSALYLCASSSLIAGGPSEQYFGPGTRLTVT.

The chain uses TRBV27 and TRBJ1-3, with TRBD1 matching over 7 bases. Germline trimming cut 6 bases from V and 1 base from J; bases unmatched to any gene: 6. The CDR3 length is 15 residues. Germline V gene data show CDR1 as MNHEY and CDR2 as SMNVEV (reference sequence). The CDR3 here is CASSMTGTSGNTIYF. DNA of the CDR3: TGTGCCAGCAGCATGACAGGGACGTCTGGAAACACCATATATTTT.

The CDR3 sequence is CASSYISVLNTEAFF. Here the CDR3 DNA reads TGTGCCAGCAGCTATATCTCAGTGCTGAACACTGAAGCTTTCTTT. The chain is built from TRBV11-3 and TRBJ1-1, with D hard to call. Trimming cost V 4 bases and J 0 bases, with 12 bases left between them. CDR1 and CDR2 (germline): SGHNT, YENEEA. This CDR3 has 15 residues.

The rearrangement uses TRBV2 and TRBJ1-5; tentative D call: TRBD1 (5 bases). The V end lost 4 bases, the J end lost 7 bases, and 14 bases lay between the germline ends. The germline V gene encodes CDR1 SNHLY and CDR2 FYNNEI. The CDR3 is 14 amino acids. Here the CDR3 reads CASSARGTLQPQHF. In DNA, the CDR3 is TGTGCCAGCAGTGCTAGGGGCACATTGCAGCCCCAGCATTTT.

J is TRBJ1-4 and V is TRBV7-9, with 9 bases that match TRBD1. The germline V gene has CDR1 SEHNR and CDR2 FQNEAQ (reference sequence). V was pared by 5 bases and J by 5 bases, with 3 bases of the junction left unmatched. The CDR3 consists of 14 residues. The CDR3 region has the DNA TGTGCCAGCAGCATTGGACAGGGGAATGAAAAACTGTTTTTT. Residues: CASSIGQGNEKLFF. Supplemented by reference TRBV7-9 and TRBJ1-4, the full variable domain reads DTGVSQNPRHKITKRGQNVTFRCDPISEHNRLYWYRQTLGQGPEFLTYFQNEAQLEKSRLLSDRFSAERPKGSFSTLEIQRTEQGDSAMYLCASSIGQGNEKLFFGSGTQLSVL.

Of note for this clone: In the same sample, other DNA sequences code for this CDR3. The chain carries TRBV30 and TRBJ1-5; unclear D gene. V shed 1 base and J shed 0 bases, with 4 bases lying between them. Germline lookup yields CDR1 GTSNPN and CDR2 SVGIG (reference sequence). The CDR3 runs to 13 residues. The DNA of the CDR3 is TGTGCCTGGAGTGCCTATAGCAATCAGCCCCAGCATTTT. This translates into CAWSAYSNQPQHF.

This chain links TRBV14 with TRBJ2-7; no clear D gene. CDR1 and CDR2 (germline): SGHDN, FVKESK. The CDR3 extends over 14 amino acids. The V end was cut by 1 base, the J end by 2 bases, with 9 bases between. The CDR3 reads CASSQGWAPYEQYF. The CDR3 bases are TGTGCCAGCAGCCAAGGCTGGGCTCCCTACGAGCAGTACTTC.

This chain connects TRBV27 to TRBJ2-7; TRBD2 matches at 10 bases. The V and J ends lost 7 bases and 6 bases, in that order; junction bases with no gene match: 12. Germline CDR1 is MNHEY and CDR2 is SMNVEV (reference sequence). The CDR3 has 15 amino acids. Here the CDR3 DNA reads TGTGCCAGCAACTCCCTACTAGCGGGGTTCGGCGAGCAGTACTTC. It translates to CASNSLLAGFGEQYF.

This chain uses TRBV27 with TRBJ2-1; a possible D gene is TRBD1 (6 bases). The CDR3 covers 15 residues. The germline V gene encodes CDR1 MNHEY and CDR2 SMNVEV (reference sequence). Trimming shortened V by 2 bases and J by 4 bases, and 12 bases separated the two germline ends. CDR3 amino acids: CASSLGGTTYNEQFF. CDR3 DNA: TGTGCCAGCAGTTTAGGGGGCACCACGTACAATGAGCAGTTCTTC.

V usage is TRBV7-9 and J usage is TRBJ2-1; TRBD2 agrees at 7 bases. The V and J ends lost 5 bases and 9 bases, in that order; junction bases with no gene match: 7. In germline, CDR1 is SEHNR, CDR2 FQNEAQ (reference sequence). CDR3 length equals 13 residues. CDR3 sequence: CASSEASGAEQFF. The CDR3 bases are TGTGCCAGCAGCGAAGCCAGCGGGGCTGAGCAGTTCTTC.

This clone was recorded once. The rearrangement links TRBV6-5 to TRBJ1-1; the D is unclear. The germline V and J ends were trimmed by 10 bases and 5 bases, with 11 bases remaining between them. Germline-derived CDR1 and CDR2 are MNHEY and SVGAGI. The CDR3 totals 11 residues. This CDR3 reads CATQRGTEAFF. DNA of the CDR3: TGTGCCACCCAGAGAGGAACTGAAGCTTTCTTT.

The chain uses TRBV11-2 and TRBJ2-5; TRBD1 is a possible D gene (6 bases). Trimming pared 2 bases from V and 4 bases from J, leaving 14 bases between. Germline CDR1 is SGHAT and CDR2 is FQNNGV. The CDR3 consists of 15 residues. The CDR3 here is CASSLQDRLLETQYF. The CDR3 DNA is TGTGCCAGCAGCTTACAGGACAGATTATTAGAGACCCAGTACTTC.

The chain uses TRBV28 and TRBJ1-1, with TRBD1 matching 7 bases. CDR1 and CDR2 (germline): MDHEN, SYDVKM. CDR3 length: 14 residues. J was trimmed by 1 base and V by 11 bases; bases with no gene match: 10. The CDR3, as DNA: TGTGCCGTCACCGAGGGGGCACGGAACACTGAAGCTTTCTTT. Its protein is CAVTEGARNTEAFF.

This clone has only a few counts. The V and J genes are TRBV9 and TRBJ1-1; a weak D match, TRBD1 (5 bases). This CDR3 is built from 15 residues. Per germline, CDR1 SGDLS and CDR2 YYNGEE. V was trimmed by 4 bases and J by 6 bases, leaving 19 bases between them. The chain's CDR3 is CASSPLGHSGAEAFF. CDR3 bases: TGTGCCAGCAGCCCCCTCGGACATTCGGGGGCTGAAGCTTTCTTT. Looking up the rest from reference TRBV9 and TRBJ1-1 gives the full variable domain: DSGVTQTPKHLITATGQRVTLRCSPRSGDLSVYWYQQSLDQGLQFLIQYYNGEERAKGNILERFSAQQFPDLHSELNLSSLELGDSALYFCASSPLGHSGAEAFFGQGTRLTVV.